This note documents a single TCR beta chain sequence. The data belong to a study of response to subunit inactivated influenza vaccine. The CDR3 length is 15 residues. Germline V gives CDR1 MNHEY, CDR2 SMNVEV (reference sequence). The V gene end was trimmed by 4 bases and the J gene end by 4 bases; junction bases not matched to a gene: 8. TCRdb called the RT-PCR reads again in MiXCR, with one record for every CDR3 protein. In the table there are under 200,000 distinct CDR3 sequences, 12% of which are singletons. This sample was also put to use in a study of T cells expressing NK-cell markers. That work contributes: Production of TCR beta cDNA relied on 5'RACE template switching with UMIs. Seven donors tested HCMV-seropositive and one tested seronegative among the eight sequenced. These clonotypes also led the CD3+CD56-NKG2C+ fraction in a handful of donors.

The origin of this receptor is a man in his fifties who received an inactivated influenza vaccine. The sequencing used CD8+ T cells sorted from PBMCs, collected 11 to 12 days after vaccination. This chain connects TRBV27 to TRBJ2-7, with 9 positions matching TRBD1. The CDR3 DNA reads as TGTGCCAGCAGTTCGCCGGGACAGGGCCCGTACGAGCAGTACTTC. Its translation is CASSSPGQGPYEQYF.